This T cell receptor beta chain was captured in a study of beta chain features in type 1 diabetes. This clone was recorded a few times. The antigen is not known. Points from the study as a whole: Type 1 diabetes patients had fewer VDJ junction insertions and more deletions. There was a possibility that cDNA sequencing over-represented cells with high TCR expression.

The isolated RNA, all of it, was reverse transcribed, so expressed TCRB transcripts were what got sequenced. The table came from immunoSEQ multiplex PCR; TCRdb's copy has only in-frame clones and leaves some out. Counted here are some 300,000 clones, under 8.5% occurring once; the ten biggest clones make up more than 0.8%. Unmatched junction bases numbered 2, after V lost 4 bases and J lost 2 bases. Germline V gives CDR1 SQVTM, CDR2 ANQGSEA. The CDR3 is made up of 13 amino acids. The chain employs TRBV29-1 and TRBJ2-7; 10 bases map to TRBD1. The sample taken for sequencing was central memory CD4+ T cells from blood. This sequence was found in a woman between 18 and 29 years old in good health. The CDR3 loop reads CSVGGQGTYEQYF. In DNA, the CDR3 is TGCAGCGTTGGGGGACAGGGGACCTACGAGCAGTACTTC.